A single sample gave rise to the 2 T cell receptor beta chains below, sequenced in a study of blood T cell repertoires in COVID-19. Some clones are missing from TCRdb's copy, which holds only in-frame ones; the method was immunoSEQ multiplex PCR. The sample includes about 330,000 clones, approximately 90% of them seen just once. Sequences were obtained from peripheral blood. These receptor sequences come from a woman aged 50 to 60 with active or convalescent COVID-19.

The rearrangement links TRBV6-5 to TRBJ2-1; 7 bases are a match to TRBD1. Germline V gene data show CDR1 as MNHEY and CDR2 as SVGAGI. This CDR3 is 15 amino acids long. V shed 4 bases and J 4 bases; nucleotides not matched to a gene: 7. CDR3 nucleotide sequence: TGTGCCAGCAGTTCCGGGACAGATTTTTACAATGAGCAGTTCTTC. As protein: CASSSGTDFYNEQFF.

The chain is built from TRBV20-1 and TRBJ2-3; 10 bases agree with TRBD2. The CDR3 has 14 residues. Trimming cost V 3 bases and J 5 bases; bases outside gene matches: 5. Germline V CDR1 and CDR2: DFQATT, SNEGSKA (reference sequence). The CDR3 loop is CSASLAGAVDTQYF. The CDR3 region has the DNA TGCAGTGCTAGTCTAGCGGGGGCGGTAGATACGCAGTATTTT.